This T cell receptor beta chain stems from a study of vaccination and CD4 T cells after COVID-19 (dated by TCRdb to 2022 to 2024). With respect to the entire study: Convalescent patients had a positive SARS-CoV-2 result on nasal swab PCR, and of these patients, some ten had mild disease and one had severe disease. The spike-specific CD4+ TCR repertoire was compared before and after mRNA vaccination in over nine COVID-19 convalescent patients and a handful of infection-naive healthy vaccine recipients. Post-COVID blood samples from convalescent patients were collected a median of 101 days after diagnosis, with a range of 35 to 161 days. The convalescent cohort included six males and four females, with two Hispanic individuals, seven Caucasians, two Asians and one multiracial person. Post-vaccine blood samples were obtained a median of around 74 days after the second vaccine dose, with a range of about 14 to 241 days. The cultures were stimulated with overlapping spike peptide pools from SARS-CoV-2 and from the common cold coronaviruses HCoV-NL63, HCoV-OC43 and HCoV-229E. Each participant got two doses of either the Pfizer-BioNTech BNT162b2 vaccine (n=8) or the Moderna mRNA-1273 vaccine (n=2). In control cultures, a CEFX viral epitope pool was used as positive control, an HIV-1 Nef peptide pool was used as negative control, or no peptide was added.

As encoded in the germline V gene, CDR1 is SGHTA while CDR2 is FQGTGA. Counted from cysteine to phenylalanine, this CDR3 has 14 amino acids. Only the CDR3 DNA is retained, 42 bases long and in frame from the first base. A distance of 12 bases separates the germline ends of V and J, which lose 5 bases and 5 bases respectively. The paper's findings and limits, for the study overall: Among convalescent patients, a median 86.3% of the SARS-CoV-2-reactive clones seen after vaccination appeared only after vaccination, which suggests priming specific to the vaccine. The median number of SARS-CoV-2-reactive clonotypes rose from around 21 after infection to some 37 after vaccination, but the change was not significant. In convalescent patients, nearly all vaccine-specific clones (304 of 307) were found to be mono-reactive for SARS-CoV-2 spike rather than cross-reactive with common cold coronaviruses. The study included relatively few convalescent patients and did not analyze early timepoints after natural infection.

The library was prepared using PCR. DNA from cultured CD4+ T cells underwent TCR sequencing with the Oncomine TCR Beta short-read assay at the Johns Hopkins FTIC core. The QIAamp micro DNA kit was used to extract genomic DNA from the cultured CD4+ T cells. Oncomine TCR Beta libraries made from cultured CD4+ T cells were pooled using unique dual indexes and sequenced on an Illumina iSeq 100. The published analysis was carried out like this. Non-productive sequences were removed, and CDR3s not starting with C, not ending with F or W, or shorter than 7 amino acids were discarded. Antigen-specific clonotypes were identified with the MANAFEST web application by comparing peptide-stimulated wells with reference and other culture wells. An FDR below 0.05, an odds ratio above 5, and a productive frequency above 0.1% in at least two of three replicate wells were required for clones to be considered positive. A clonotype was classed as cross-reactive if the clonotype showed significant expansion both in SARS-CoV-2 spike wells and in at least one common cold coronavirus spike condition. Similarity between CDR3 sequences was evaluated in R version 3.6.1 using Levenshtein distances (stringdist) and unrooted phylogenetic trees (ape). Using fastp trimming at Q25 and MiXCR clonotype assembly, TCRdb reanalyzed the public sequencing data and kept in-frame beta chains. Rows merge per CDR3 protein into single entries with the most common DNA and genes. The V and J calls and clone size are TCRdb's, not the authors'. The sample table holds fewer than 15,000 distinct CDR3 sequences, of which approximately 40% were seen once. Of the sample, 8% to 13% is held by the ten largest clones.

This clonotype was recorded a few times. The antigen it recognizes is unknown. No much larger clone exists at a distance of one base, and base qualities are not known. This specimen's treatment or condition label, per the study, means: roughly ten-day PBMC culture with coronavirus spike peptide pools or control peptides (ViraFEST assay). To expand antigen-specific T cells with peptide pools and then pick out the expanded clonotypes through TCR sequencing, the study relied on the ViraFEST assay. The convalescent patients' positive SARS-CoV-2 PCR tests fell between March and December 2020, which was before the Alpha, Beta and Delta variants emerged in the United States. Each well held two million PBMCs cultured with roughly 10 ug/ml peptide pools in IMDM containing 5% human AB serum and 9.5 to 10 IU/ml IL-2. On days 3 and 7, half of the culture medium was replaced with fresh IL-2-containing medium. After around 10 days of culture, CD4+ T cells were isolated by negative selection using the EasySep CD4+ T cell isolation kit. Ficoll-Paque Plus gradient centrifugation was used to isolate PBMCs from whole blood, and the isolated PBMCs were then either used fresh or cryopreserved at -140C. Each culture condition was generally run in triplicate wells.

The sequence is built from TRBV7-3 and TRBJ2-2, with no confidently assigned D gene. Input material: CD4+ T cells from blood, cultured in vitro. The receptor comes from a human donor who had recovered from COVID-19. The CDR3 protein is CASSQLGRTGELFF. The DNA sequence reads TGTGCCAGCAGCCAACTCGGTAGGACCGGGGAGCTGTTTTTT.